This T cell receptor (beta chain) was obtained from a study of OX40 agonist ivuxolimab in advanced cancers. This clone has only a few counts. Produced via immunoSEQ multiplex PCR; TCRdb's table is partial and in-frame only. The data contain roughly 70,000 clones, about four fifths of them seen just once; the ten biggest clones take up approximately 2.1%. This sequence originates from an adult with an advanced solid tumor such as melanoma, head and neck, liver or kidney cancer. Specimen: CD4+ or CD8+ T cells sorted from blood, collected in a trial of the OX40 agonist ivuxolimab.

The DNA of the CDR3 is TGCGCCAGCAGCTTGGGGCGACAGGGGATCAACGAGCAGTACTTC. Its protein product is CASSLGRQGINEQYF. This chain joins TRBV5-1 and TRBJ2-7; TRBD1 matches at 8 bases. This CDR3 spans 15 amino acids. The germline V gene has CDR1 SGHRS and CDR2 YFSETQ. V lost 0 bases and J lost 5; bases outside the gene matches: 7.